The T cell receptor beta chain under discussion was sequenced for a study of blood T cell repertoires in COVID-19. Study as a whole: The United States, Italy and Spain provided the acute and convalescent COVID-19 samples. T cells, B-cell-depleted T cells, or PBMCs supplied cDNA or gDNA.

Original methodology: Reference gene primer amplification gave estimated nucleated cell counts. The repertoire was sequenced with immunoSEQ multiplex PCR; TCRdb's copy has only in-frame clones and lacks some. V, J and clone size reflect that table, while D and trimming were determined from the DNA. This sample has about 18,000 clones, with roughly 90% found just once. The V gene lost 4 bases and the J gene lost 3 bases, with 12 bases spanning the gap. The CDR3 has 14 residues. Germline V gene lookup returns CDR1 SGHTS and CDR2 YDEGEE. Sequenced sample: peripheral blood. The rearrangement uses TRBV5-8 and TRBJ2-3; D perhaps matches TRBD1 (5 bases). The receptor comes from a human donor in a cohort sampled during active COVID-19. CDR3 in DNA: TGTGCCAGCAGCAAGGGGTATAGTACAGATACGCAGTATTTT. This sequence encodes CASSKGYSTDTQYF.